The rows below give T cell receptor beta chains drawn from one sample of a study of T-cell memory formation after mild COVID-19. Each CDR3 protein is one row after TCRdb ran MiXCR on the 5' RACE reads. The sample records 450,000 or so distinct CDR3 sequences, 15% to 20% being singletons. The sequencing sample was made of PBMCs or a T cell subset sorted from them (not recorded which). The receptors derive from an adult woman who had mild COVID-19 (a few samples of this study predate the infection). Cell type and time point are not known. Both conserved end residues are part of each CDR3. Fields, in order: J gene, V gene, D gene, clone size, CDR3 DNA, CDR3 protein. The D gene is left open where the match is weak. Only part of the rows carry a size: once, few, many, or a class if the clone is expanded.

TRBJ2-2,TRBV7-6,.,few,TGTGCCAGCAGCCACAGGGATACCGGGGAGCTGTTTTTT,CASSHRDTGELFF
TRBJ2-7,TRBV10-3,TRBD1,.,TGTGCCATCAGTGGAGGACAGGGGATGAACTACGAGCAGTACTTC,CAISGGQGMNYEQYF
TRBJ2-2,TRBV20-1,TRBD2,few,TGCAGTGCCCGGACTAGCGGGACCACCGGGGAGCTGTTTTTT,CSARTSGTTGELFF
TRBJ2-3,TRBV29-1,TRBD2,few,TGCAGCGTGCGGACTAGCGGGACCACAGATACGCAGTATTTT,CSVRTSGTTDTQYF
TRBJ2-3,TRBV7-2,.,.,TGTGCCAGCAACCAACGTGTGATCACAGATACGCAGTATTTT,CASNQRVITDTQYF
TRBJ2-5,TRBV5-4,TRBD2,.,TGTGCCAGCAGCCCCGGACTAGCGGGGGGCCGCCAAGAGACCCAGTACTTC,CASSPGLAGGRQETQYF
TRBJ1-2,TRBV2,.,.,TGTGCCAGCAGTGAAACCAACTATGGCTACACCTTC,CASSETNYGYTF
TRBJ1-2,TRBV6-2/TRBV6-3,.,.,TGTGCCAGCAGTCTCGAGACCGGTATCTATGGCTACACCTTC,CASSLETGIYGYTF
TRBJ2-1,TRBV4-3,TRBD2,.,TGCGCCAGCAGCCAACTTATGCGGATAGCGGGAGGATCCTACAATGAGCAGTTCTTC,CASSQLMRIAGGSYNEQFF
TRBJ2-1,TRBV7-9,TRBD1,.,TGTGCCAGCAGCTCCCGGGACAGGGGGGCGTTTAGCTCCTACAATGAGCAGTTCTTC,CASSSRDRGAFSSYNEQFF
TRBJ2-5,TRBV12-3/TRBV12-4,.,.,TGTGCCAGCAGTTTTGTGTTCTTGGGTGGGACCCAGTACTTC,CASSFVFLGGTQYF
TRBJ2-1,TRBV4-1,TRBD2,many,TGCGCCAGCAGCCCGCGGGAGTTAGGCCACAATGAGCAGTTCTTC,CASSPRELGHNEQFF
TRBJ2-7,TRBV2,TRBD2,.,TGTGCCAGCAGTGAGCGGAGCGGGGGCTACTACGAGCAGTACTTC,CASSERSGGYYEQYF
TRBJ1-2,TRBV21-1,.,.,TGTGCCAGCAGCAAAGCAATGGGGAGAGGCTATGGCTACACCTTC,CASSKAMGRGYGYTF
TRBJ1-2,TRBV7-9,TRBD1,.,TGTGCCAGCAGCTTCGCAGGGGGGGACGGCTACACCTTC,CASSFAGGDGYTF
TRBJ2-2,TRBV7-8,TRBD2,.,TGTGCCAGCAGCCCTAGGACTAGCGGAGTATCAGGGGGGGAGCTGTTTTTT,CASSPRTSGVSGGELFF
TRBJ1-2,TRBV11-2,.,few,TGTGCCAGCAGCTTGGCCCCCCTTCCTTCCTATGGCTACACCTTC,CASSLAPLPSYGYTF
TRBJ1-2,TRBV2,.,many,TGTGCCAGCAGCGAGAAAAGGGGGACTCGAGGCTACACCTTC,CASSEKRGTRGYTF
TRBJ2-7,TRBV29-1,TRBD1,.,TGCAGCGCCACAGGGGAGTATTACGAGCAGTACTTC,CSATGEYYEQYF
TRBJ2-1,TRBV20-1,.,few,TGCAGTGCCCAGACAGGTCGCCGCAATGAGCAGTTCTTC,CSAQTGRRNEQFF
TRBJ2-5,TRBV5-8,.,.,TGTGCCAGCAGCTTTTACAGCAACTTAGAGACCCAGTACTTC,CASSFYSNLETQYF
TRBJ2-5,TRBV5-1,TRBD2,.,TGCGCCAGCAGCTTGGCCCCTCCGGGACTAGCGGGGATACCCCAAGAGACCCAGTACTTC,CASSLAPPGLAGIPQETQYF
TRBJ2-2,TRBV7-2,.,.,TGTGCCAGCAGCCTCAGAAGGCAGGCCGGGGAGCTGTTTTTT,CASSLRRQAGELFF
TRBJ2-3,TRBV3-1,TRBD1,few,TGTGCCAGCAGCCAAGTCCGGACAGGGACCACAGATACGCAGTATTTT,CASSQVRTGTTDTQYF
TRBJ2-5,TRBV24-1,TRBD1,.,TGTGCCACCAGTGAAGCGGGACAGGGGGGCCAAGAGACCCAGTACTTC,CATSEAGQGGQETQYF
TRBJ2-7,TRBV3-1,TRBD1,few,TGTGCCAGCAGCCAAGAATTAGGTAGGGACAGCTTCTACGAGCAGTACTTC,CASSQELGRDSFYEQYF
TRBJ2-3,TRBV7-9,.,.,TGTGCCAGCAGCTTCACTAACACAGATACGCAGTATTTT,CASSFTNTDTQYF
TRBJ2-1,TRBV30,TRBD2,many,TGTGCCTGGAGTCTCCATATGGGCGGGGGGGCAAATGAGCAGTTCTTC,CAWSLHMGGGANEQFF
TRBJ2-5,TRBV7-2,.,.,TGTGCCAGCAGCCGCAGTTCCCAAGAGACCCAGTACTTC,CASSRSSQETQYF
TRBJ2-1,TRBV5-5,.,few,TGTGCCAGCAGCTTGGACAACACACTCTACAATGAGCAGTTCTTC,CASSLDNTLYNEQFF
TRBJ2-5,TRBV7-2,.,.,TGTGCCAGCAGCCCCCGGGACCAGCCCCAGTACTTC,CASSPRDQPQYF
TRBJ2-6,TRBV5-4,.,.,TGTGCCAGCAACCTGCCCCTCTCTGGGGCCAACGTCCTGACTTTC,CASNLPLSGANVLTF
TRBJ2-1,TRBV5-1,.,few,TGCGCCAGCAGCTTGGTCGGGGCCGCGCGCAATGAGCAGTTCTTC,CASSLVGAARNEQFF
TRBJ2-1,TRBV6-5,.,few,TGTGCCAGCAGTTACAAGCCTACCCTGGGAAATGAGCAGTTCTTC,CASSYKPTLGNEQFF
TRBJ2-1,TRBV5-1,TRBD1,few,TGCGCCAGCAGCTCCGCCGGACAGGGGGCAGATGAGCAGTTCTTC,CASSSAGQGADEQFF
TRBJ1-6,TRBV5-1,.,many,TGCGCCAGCAGCTTGACTTGGGATACTCATAATTCACCCCTCCACTTT,CASSLTWDTHNSPLHF
TRBJ2-2,TRBV3-1,TRBD2,.,TGTGCCAGCAGCCAAACCGGGACTACCACCGGGGAGCTGTTTTTT,CASSQTGTTTGELFF
TRBJ2-2,TRBV6-1,.,few,TGTGCCAGCAGCCCGGGGCCCTACACCGGGGAGCTGTTTTTT,CASSPGPYTGELFF
TRBJ2-1,TRBV2,.,many,TGTGCCAGCAGTCCCACACGCTCCTACAATGAGCAGTTCTTC,CASSPTRSYNEQFF
TRBJ2-1,TRBV7-2,TRBD2,few,TGTGCCAGCAGTCATAGGGGGTTTAGCGGGAGGTTCCCCTACAATGAGCAGTTCTTC,CASSHRGFSGRFPYNEQFF
TRBJ2-5,TRBV6-5,TRBD2,few,TGTGCCAGCAGTTACTCTAGCGGGGGTACGAAGACCCAGTACTTC,CASSYSSGGTKTQYF
TRBJ1-6,TRBV29-1,TRBD1,few,TGCAGCGCCAGGACAGGTGTGGAAAATTCACCCCTCCACTTT,CSARTGVENSPLHF
TRBJ2-1,TRBV9,.,few,TGTGCCACCAAAGGGACTTCCTGCAATGAGCAGTTCTTC,CATKGTSCNEQFF
TRBJ2-2,TRBV7-2,.,.,TGTGCCAGCAGCTTAGGCTGGGACATTTCCGGGGAGCTGTTTTTT,CASSLGWDISGELFF
TRBJ2-5,TRBV12-3/TRBV12-4,.,.,TGTGCCAGAAGTTTAAGCAGAGAGACCCAGTACTTC,CARSLSRETQYF
TRBJ2-3,TRBV24-1,TRBD1,few,TGTGCCACCAGTGTAGGGACAGGGACAGATACGCAGTATTTT,CATSVGTGTDTQYF
TRBJ1-4,TRBV15,.,.,TGTGCCACCAGCAGAGACAGGGGTTCTAATGAAAAACTGTTTTTT,CATSRDRGSNEKLFF
TRBJ2-5,TRBV29-1,.,few,TGCAGCGTTGAAATCGGGACAGAGACCCAGTACTTC,CSVEIGTETQYF
TRBJ2-7,TRBV7-9,.,few,TGTGCCAGCAGAAATACAGGCGATTACGAGAACTTC,CASRNTGDYENF
TRBJ2-3,TRBV11-2,.,.,TGTGCCAGCAGCTTAGATGGGTGGAGCGAGGCGGATACGCAGTATTTT,CASSLDGWSEADTQYF
TRBJ2-6,TRBV29-1,TRBD1,.,TGCAGCGTTGTACCAGGGGGCACCTCTGGGGCCAACGTCCTGACTTTC,CSVVPGGTSGANVLTF
TRBJ2-7,TRBV5-4,TRBD2,.,TGTGCCAGCAGGCTAGCGGGGGGCGATTACGAGCAGTACTTC,CASRLAGGDYEQYF
TRBJ2-5,TRBV5-1,.,.,TGCGCCAGCAGCGGGGCAGGGAGGGAGACCCAGTACTTC,CASSGAGRETQYF